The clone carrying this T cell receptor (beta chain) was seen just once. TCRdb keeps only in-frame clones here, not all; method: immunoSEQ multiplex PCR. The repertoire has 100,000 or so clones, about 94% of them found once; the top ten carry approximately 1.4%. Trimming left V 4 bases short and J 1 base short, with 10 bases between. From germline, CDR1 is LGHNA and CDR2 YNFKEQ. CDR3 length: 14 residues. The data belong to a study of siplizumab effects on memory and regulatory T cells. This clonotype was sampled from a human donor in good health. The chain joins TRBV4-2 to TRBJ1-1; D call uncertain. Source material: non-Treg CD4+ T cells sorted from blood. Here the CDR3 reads CASSPRPGNTEAFF. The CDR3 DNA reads TGTGCCAGCAGCCCTCGTCCAGGGAACACTGAAGCTTTCTTT.